This T cell receptor beta chain originates from a study of T cells expressing NK-cell markers. Study summary: Out of eight donors sequenced, seven tested HCMV-seropositive and the remaining one seronegative.

5'RACE template switching with UMIs generated TCR beta cDNA. TCRdb reprocessed the 5' RACE reads, with one entry per CDR3 protein and no DNA. The table gives about 260,000 distinct CDR3 sequences; the top ten clones make up 0.39% of it. The CDR3 covers 14 residues. The source of this sequence is a man younger than 35 in good health. J is TRBJ2-5 and V is TRBV12-3 or TRBV12-4; TCRdb reports TRBD1, a call that lacks DNA to check it against. Sequenced: blood T cells: a sorted CD56 or NKG2C T cell subset, CD4+ or CD8+ T cells, or bulk PBMC T cells (not recorded which). CDR3 loop: CASSSTGPKETQYF.